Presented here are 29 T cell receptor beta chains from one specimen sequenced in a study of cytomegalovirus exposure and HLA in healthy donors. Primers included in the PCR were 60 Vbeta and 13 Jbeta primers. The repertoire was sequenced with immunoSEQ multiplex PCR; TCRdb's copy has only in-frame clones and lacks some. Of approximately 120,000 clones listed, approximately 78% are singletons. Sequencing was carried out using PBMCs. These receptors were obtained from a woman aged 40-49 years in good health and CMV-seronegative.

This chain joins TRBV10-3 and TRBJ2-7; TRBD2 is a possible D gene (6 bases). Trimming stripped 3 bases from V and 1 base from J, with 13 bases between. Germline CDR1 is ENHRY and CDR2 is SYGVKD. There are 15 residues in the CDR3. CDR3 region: CAISDWTTRSYEQYF. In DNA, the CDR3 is TGTGCCATCAGTGATTGGACTACACGATCCTACGAGCAGTACTTC.

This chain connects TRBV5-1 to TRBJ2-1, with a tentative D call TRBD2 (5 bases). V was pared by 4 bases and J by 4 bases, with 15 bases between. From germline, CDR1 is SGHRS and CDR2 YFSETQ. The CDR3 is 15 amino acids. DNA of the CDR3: TGCGCCAGCAGCCTGGTGGGAGTTCCATACAATGAGCAGTTCTTC. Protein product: CASSLVGVPYNEQFF.

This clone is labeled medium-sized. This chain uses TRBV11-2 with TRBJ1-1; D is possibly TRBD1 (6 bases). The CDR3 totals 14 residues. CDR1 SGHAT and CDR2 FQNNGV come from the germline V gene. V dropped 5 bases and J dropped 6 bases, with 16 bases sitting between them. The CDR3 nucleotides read TGTGCCAGCAGCCGCAACAGGGATGGCCCTGAAGCTTTCTTT. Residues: CASSRNRDGPEAFF. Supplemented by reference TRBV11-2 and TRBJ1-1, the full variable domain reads EAGVAQSPRYKIIEKRQSVAFWCNPISGHATLYWYQQILGQGPKLLIQFQNNGVVDDSQLPKDRFSAERLKGVDSTLKIQPAKLEDSAVYLCASSRNRDGPEAFFGQGTRLTVV.

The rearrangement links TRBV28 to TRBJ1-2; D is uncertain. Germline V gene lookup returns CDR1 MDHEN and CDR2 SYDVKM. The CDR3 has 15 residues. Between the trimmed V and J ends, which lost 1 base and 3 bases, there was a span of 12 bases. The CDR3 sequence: CASSLSGPGDYGYTF. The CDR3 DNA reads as TGTGCCAGCAGTTTATCAGGACCGGGAGACTATGGCTACACCTTC.

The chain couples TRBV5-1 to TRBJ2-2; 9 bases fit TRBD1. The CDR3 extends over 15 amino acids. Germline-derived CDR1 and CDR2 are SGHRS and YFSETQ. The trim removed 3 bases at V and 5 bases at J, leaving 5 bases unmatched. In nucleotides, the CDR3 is TGCGCCAGCAGCTGGGGACAGGGTGGTACCGGGGAGCTGTTTTTT. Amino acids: CASSWGQGGTGELFF.

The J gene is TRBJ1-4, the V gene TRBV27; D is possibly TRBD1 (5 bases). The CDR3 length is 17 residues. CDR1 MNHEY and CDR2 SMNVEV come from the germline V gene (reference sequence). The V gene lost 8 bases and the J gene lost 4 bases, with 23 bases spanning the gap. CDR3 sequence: CASGRGRASRGNEKLFF. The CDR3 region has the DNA TGTGCCAGCGGTAGGGGCCGCGCGTCGCGTGGTAATGAAAAACTGTTTTTT.

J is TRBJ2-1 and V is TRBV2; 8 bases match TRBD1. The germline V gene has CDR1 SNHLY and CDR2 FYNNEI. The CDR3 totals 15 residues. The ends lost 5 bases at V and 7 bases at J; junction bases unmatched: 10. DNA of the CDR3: TGTGCCAGCAGTCTCAGACAGGGGCTAGGGAATGAGCAGTTCTTC. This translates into CASSLRQGLGNEQFF.

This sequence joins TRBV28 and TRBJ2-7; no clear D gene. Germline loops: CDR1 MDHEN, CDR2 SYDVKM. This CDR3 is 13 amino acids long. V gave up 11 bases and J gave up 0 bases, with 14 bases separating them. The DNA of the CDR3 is TGTGCCGCGTCGTTACTAAACTCCTACGAGCAGTACTTC. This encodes CAASLLNSYEQYF.

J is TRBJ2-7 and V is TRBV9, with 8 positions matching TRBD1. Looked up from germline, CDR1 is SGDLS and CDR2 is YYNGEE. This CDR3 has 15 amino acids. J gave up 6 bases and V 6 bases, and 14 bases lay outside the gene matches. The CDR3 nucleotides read TGTGCCAGCACCCCAGGGGGCGAGGTCCTCTCCGAGCAGTACTTC. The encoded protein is CASTPGGEVLSEQYF.

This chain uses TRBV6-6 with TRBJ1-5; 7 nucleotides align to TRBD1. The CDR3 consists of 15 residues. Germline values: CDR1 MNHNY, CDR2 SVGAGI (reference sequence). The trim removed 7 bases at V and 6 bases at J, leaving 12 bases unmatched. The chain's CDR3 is CASTTTGKVGQPQHF. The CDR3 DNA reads TGTGCCAGCACCACGACAGGGAAGGTGGGTCAGCCCCAGCATTTT.

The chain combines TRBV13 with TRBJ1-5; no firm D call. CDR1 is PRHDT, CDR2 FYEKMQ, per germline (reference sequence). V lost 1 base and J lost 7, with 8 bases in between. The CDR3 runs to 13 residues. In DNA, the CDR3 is TGTGCCAGCAGCTTAGCCTCTAGGCAGCCCCAGCATTTT. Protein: CASSLASRQPQHF.

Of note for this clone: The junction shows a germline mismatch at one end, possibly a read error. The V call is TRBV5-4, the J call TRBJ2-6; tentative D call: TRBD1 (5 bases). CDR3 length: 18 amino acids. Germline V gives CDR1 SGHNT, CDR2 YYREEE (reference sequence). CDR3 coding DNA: TGTGCCAGCACCCCTTTGTACCACAAGATCCCTGGGGCCAACGGCCTGACTTTC. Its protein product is CASTPLYHKIPGANGLTF.

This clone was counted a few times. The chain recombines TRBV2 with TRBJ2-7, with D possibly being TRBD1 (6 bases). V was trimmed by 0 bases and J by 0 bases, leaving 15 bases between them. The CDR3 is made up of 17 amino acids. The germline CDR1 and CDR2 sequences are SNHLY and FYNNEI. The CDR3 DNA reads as TGTGCCAGCAGTGAAGCGAGCGCAGGGGTTAGCTCCTACGAGCAGTACTTC. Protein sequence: CASSEASAGVSSYEQYF.

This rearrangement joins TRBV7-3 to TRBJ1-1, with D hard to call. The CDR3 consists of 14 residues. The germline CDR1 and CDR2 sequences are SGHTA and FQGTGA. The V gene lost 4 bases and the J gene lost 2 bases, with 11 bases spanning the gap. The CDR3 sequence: CASSSLGRNTEAFF. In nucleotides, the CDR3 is TGTGCCAGCAGCTCATTGGGCAGAAACACTGAAGCTTTCTTT.

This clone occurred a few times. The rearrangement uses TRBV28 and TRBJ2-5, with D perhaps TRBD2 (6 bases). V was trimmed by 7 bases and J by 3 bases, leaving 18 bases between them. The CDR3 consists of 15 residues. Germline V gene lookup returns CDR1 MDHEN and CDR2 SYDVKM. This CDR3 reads CASTYVGTGEETQYF. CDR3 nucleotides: TGTGCCAGCACATATGTGGGGACTGGGGAAGAGACCCAGTACTTC. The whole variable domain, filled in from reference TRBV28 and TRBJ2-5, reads DVKVTQSSRYLVKRTGEKVFLECVQDMDHENMFWYRQDPGLGLRLIYFSYDVKMKEKGDIPEGYSVSREKKERFSLILESASTNQTSMYLCASTYVGTGEETQYFGPGTRLLVL.

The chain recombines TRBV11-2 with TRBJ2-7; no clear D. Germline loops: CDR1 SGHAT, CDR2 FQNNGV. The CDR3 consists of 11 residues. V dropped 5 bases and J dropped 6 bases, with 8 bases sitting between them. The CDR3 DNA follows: TGTGCCAGCAGCCCCTATGTCGAGCAGTACTTC. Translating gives CASSPYVEQYF.

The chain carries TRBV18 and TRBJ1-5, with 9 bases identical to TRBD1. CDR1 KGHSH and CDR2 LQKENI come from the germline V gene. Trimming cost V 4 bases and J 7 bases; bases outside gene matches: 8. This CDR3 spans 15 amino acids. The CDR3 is CASSRGQGMGQPQHF. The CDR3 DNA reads TGTGCCAGCTCACGGGGACAGGGCATGGGGCAGCCCCAGCATTTT. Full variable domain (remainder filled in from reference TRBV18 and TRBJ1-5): NAGVMQNPRHLVRRRGQEARLRCSPMKGHSHVYWYRQLPEEGLKFMVYLQKENIIDESGMPKERFSAEFPKEGPSILRIQQVVRGDSAAYFCASSRGQGMGQPQHFGDGTRLSIL.

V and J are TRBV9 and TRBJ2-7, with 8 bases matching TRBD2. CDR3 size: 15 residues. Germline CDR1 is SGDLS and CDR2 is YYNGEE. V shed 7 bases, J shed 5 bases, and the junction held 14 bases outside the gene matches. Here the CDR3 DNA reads TGTGCCAGCGCGAGAGCGAGCGGGAGCTTCGACGAGCAGTACTTC. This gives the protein CASARASGSFDEQYF.

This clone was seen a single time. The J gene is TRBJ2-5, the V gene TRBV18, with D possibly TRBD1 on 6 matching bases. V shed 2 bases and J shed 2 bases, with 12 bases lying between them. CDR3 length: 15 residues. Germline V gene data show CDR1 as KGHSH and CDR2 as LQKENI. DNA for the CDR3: TGTGCCAGCTCACCAGCGACAGGACAACAAGAGACCCAGTACTTC. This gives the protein CASSPATGQQETQYF.

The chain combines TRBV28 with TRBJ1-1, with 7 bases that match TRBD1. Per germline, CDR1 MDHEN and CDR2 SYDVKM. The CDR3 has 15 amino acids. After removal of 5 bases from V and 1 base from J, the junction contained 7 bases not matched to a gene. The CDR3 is CASSERTGKNTEAFF. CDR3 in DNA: TGTGCCAGCAGTGAACGGACAGGAAAGAACACTGAAGCTTTCTTT.

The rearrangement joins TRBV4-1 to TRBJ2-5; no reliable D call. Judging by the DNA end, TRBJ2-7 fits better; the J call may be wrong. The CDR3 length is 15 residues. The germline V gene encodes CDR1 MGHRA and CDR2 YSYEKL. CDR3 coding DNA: TGCGCCAGCAGCCAAGGCGTACTTAGCTCCTACGAGCAGTACTTC. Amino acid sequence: CASSQGVLSSYEQYF.

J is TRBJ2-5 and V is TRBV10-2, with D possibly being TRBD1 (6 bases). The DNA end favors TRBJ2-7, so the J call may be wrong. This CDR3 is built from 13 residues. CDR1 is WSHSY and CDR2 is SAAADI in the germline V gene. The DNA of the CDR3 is TGCGCCGTCTCACAGGGCCCGGTAAACGAGCAGTACTTC. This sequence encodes CAVSQGPVNEQYF.

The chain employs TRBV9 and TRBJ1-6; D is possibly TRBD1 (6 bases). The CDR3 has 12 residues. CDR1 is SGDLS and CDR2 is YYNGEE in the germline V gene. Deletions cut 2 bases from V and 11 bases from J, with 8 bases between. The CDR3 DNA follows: TGTGCCAGCAGCGTGCAGGGGCCACCCCTCCACTTT. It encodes CASSVQGPPLHF.

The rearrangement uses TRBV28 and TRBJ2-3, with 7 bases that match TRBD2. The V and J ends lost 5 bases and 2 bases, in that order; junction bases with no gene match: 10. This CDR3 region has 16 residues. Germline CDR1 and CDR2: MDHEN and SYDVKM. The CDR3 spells CASSSSGEGNTDTQYF. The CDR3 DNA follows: TGTGCCAGCAGTAGCAGCGGGGAGGGGAACACAGATACGCAGTATTTT.

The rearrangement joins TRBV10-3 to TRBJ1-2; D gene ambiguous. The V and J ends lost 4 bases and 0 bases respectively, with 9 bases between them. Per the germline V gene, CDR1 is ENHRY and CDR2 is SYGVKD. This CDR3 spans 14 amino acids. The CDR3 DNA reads TGTGCCATCAGTGGATCGGGGACTAACTATGGCTACACCTTC. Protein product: CAISGSGTNYGYTF.

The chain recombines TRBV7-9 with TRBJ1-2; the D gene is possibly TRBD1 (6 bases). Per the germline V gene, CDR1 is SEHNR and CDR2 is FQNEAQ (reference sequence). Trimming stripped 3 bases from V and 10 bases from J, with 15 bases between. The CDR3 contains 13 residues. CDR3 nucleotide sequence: TGTGCCAGCAGCTTGTTGACAGGTAGTGTCTACACCTTC. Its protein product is CASSLLTGSVYTF.

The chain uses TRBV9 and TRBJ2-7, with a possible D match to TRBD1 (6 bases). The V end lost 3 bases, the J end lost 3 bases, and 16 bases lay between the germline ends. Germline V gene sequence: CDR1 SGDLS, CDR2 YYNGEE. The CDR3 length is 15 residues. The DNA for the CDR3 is TGTGCCAGCAGCGCCGAGGGGGTTTGGGGCTACGAGCAGTACTTC. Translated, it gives CASSAEGVWGYEQYF.

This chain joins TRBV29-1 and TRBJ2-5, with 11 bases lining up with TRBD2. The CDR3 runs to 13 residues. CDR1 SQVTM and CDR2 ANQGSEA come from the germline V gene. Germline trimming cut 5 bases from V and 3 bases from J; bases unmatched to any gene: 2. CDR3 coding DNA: TGCAGCGTTCTAGCGGGAGGTAAAGAGACCCAGTACTTC. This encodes CSVLAGGKETQYF. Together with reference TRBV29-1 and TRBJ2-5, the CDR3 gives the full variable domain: SAVISQKPSRDICQRGTSLTIQCQVDSQVTMMFWYRQQPGQSLTLIATANQGSEATYESGFVIDKFPISRPNLTFSTLTVSNMSPEDSSIYLCSVLAGGKETQYFGPGTRLLVL.

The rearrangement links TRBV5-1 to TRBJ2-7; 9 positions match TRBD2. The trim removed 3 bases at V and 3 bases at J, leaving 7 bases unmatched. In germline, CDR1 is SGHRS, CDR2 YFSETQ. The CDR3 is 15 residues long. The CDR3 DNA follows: TGCGCCAGCAGCTATATGGCGGGAGGGAGCTACGAGCAGTACTTC. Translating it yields CASSYMAGGSYEQYF. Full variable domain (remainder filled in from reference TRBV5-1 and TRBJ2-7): KAGVTQTPRYLIKTRGQQVTLSCSPISGHRSVSWYQQTPGQGLQFLFEYFSETQRNKGNFPGRFSGRQFSNSRSEMNVSTLELGDSALYLCASSYMAGGSYEQYFGPGTRLTVT.